The 11 T cell receptor beta chains below were found in one sample sequenced in a study of T-cell reconstitution after alpha-beta-depleted transplantation in children. The TCRbeta library incorporated unique molecular identifiers. TCRdb reprocessed the PCR reads via MiXCR and lists one record per CDR3 protein. The sample contains fewer than 550,000 distinct CDR3 sequences, over 9.5% of which appear only once. The material sequenced was PBMCs, taken before TCRalphabeta/CD19-depleted stem cell transplant. The receptor set was obtained from a child aged 2-15 years with inherited bone marrow failure, due to receive a stem cell transplant.

This clonotype was detected many times. The chain is built from TRBV11-2 and TRBJ2-6; 9 bases align to TRBD1. The junction had 6 bases not matched to a gene; V was cut back by 1 base and J by 2 bases. Germline CDR1 and CDR2: SGHAT and FQNNGV. The CDR3 has 18 residues. CDR3 loop: CASSLGYGDRAGANVLTF. In nucleotides, the CDR3 is TGTGCCAGCAGCTTAGGATATGGGGACAGGGCTGGGGCCAACGTCCTGACTTTC.

In its sample, this clonotype was seen many times. The chain uses TRBV6-2 or TRBV6-3 and TRBJ2-7; 7 bases match TRBD1. This CDR3 comprises 15 residues. V gave up 7 bases and J gave up 0 bases; unmatched junction bases: 9. Germline V CDR1 and CDR2: MNHEY, SVGEGT. In DNA, the CDR3 is TGTGCCAGCACTTCGAACCGGGACAGCTCCTACGAGCAGTACTTC. Its protein product is CASTSNRDSSYEQYF.

This clonotype was seen repeatedly, ten times or more. The V gene is TRBV7-8, the J gene TRBJ1-1, with D uncertain. The V end lost 3 bases, the J end lost 8 bases, and 19 bases lay between the germline ends. From germline, CDR1 is SGHVS and CDR2 FQNEAQ. The CDR3 contains 15 residues. CDR3 sequence: CASSLLPNRIEEAFF. In DNA, the CDR3 is TGTGCCAGCAGCTTGTTGCCGAACCGGATTGAAGAAGCTTTCTTT.

This clonotype was seen many times. The chain recombines TRBV9 with TRBJ1-6; maybe TRBD1 (5 bases). CDR1 is SGDLS, CDR2 YYNGEE, per germline. The CDR3 length is 17 residues. V lost 6 bases and J 0 bases, leaving 16 bases between the germline ends. CDR3 DNA sequence: TGTGCCAGCAACGACGGGACTCTTAGCTCCTATAATTCACCCCTCCACTTT. Its protein is CASNDGTLSSYNSPLHF.

In its sample, this clonotype was seen a few times. The rearrangement uses TRBV9 and TRBJ2-2; D not resolved. The CDR3 totals 14 residues. The V and J ends lost 2 bases and 5 bases respectively, with 10 bases between them. CDR1 is SGDLS and CDR2 is YYNGEE in the germline V gene. This chain's CDR3 is CASSVNPWTGELFF. The DNA for the CDR3 is TGTGCCAGCAGCGTTAACCCGTGGACCGGGGAGCTGTTTTTT. Using reference TRBV9 and TRBJ2-2 for the parts outside the CDR3, the full variable domain is DSGVTQTPKHLITATGQRVTLRCSPRSGDLSVYWYQQSLDQGLQFLIQYYNGEERAKGNILERFSAQQFPDLHSELNLSSLELGDSALYFCASSVNPWTGELFFGEGSRLTVL.

This clonotype has just a few counts. The V call is TRBV3-1, the J call TRBJ1-1; weak D call: TRBD1 (5 bases). The V end lost 1 base, the J end lost 3 bases, and 15 bases lay between the germline ends. This CDR3 is built from 16 residues. Germline values: CDR1 LGHDT, CDR2 YNNKEL (reference sequence). CDR3 sequence: CASSQGVGGWDTEAFF. The CDR3 nucleotides read TGTGCCAGCAGCCAAGGCGTTGGGGGGTGGGACACTGAAGCTTTCTTT.

This clonotype occurred many times. The chain recombines TRBV5-1 with TRBJ1-1, with D tentatively TRBD1 (5 bases). The length of the CDR3 is 13 residues. Germline values: CDR1 SGHRS, CDR2 YFSETQ. The germline V and J ends were trimmed by 6 bases and 7 bases, with 16 bases remaining between them. This CDR3 reads CASKMQGNGEAFF. The CDR3 nucleotides are TGCGCCAGCAAGATGCAGGGTAACGGTGAAGCTTTCTTT.

This clonotype was picked up a small number of times. This chain uses TRBV6-1 with TRBJ2-7; D possibly corresponds to TRBD2 (6 bases). Germline lookup yields CDR1 MNHNS and CDR2 SASEGT. This CDR3 is built from 15 residues. Trimming removed 5 bases at V and 7 bases at J, with 21 bases between. CDR3 nucleotides: TGTGCCAGCAGTCTCCCCCGAGGAGGGGTGTGGGAGCAGTACTTC. This gives the protein CASSLPRGGVWEQYF.

This clonotype appeared many times. The chain links TRBV4-2 to TRBJ2-5, with D perhaps matching TRBD1 (5 bases). V was cut by 0 bases and J by 2 bases, with 10 bases left in between. The CDR3 spans 15 residues. Germline values: CDR1 LGHNA, CDR2 YNFKEQ. CDR3 sequence reads: CASSQDWGSQETQYF. Here the CDR3 DNA reads TGTGCCAGCAGCCAAGATTGGGGCTCGCAAGAGACCCAGTACTTC.

There are many counts of this clonotype. The genes are TRBV6-5 and TRBJ2-5; D unclear. CDR3 length: 13 residues. Germline V CDR1 and CDR2: MNHEY, SVGAGI. Trimming removed 8 bases from V and 2 bases from J, with 12 bases in between. The CDR3 reads CASGTAIQETQYF. CDR3 sequence (DNA): TGTGCCAGCGGCACGGCGATACAAGAGACCCAGTACTTC.

At least ten counts were recorded for this clonotype. The rearrangement uses TRBV10-1 and TRBJ1-6; D uncertain. Germline CDR1 and CDR2: WNHNN and SYGVQD (reference sequence). The CDR3 contains 15 residues. Trimming shortened V by 6 bases and J by 5 bases, and 14 bases separated the two germline ends. The CDR3, as DNA: TGCGCCAGCAGCGACGACCTAGGGAATAATTCACCCCTCCACTTT. It translates to CASSDDLGNNSPLHF.